This is a list of T cell receptor beta chains from one sample in a study of blood T cell repertoires in COVID-19. Sequencing was performed with immunoSEQ multiplex PCR; in TCRdb, only in-frame clones are kept and a portion is missing. The table lists roughly 77,000 clones, 60% to 80% of them singletons, with about 9.9% in the top ten. Sequences were obtained from peripheral blood. These receptors were obtained from a human donor in a cohort sampled during active COVID-19. The CDR3 runs from the conserved cysteine through the conserved F or W. D genes are given only for firm matches. Only part of the rows carry a size: once, few, many, or a class if the clone is expanded.

>TRBV4-3|NA|TRBJ1-4|TRBD1
CASSQEQWGTGYEKLFF
TGCGCCAGCAGCCAAGAGCAGTGGGGGACAGGGTATGAAAAACTGTTTTTT
>TRBV28|NA|TRBJ1-2|TRBD1
CASSLPGQGANYGYTF
TGTGCCAGCAGTTTACCGGGACAGGGGGCAAACTATGGCTACACCTTC
>TRBV2|NA|TRBJ2-5|TRBD2
CASRDGTSGGAIKETQYF
TGTGCCAGCAGGGACGGGACTAGCGGGGGGGCGATAAAGGAGACCCAGTACTTC
>TRBV5-1|NA|TRBJ1-2|NA
CASSLAVGARGYTF
TGCGCCAGCAGCTTGGCCGTGGGGGCAAGGGGCTACACCTTC
>TRBV7-8|NA|TRBJ1-3|NA
CASSEDTAGNTIYF
TGTGCCAGCAGCGAAGACACAGCTGGAAACACCATATATTTT
>TRBV7-2|NA|TRBJ1-5|NA
CASSRDSNQPQHF
TGTGCCAGCAGTCGAGATAGCAATCAGCCCCAGCATTTT
>TRBV4-1|few|TRBJ1-1|TRBD1
CASSQRTGLDTEAFF
TGCGCCAGCAGCCAACGGACAGGGCTGGACACTGAAGCTTTCTTT
>TRBV28|NA|TRBJ2-2|TRBD2
CASSTSGGVRGELFF
TGTGCCAGCAGCACTAGCGGGGGGGTCCGCGGGGAGCTGTTTTTT
>TRBV28|NA|TRBJ1-2|NA
CASSLQQGLGYTF
TGTGCCAGCAGTCTCCAGCAGGGGCTCGGCTACACCTTC
>TRBV6-5|NA|TRBJ1-2|NA
CASNPTALSGYTF
TGTGCCAGCAATCCGACAGCCCTAAGTGGCTACACCTTC
>TRBV5-1|few|TRBJ1-4|NA
CASSLWIQATNEKLFF
TGCGCCAGCAGCTTGTGGATTCAGGCAACTAATGAAAAACTGTTTTTT
>TRBV3-1/TRBV3-2|NA|TRBJ1-2|NA
CASSQAYQGTDGYTF
TGTGCCAGCAGCCAAGCGTATCAGGGTACGGATGGCTACACCTTC
>TRBV5-1|NA|TRBJ1-2|TRBD1
CASSLVGQGADGYTF
TGCGCCAGCAGCTTGGTGGGACAGGGGGCCGATGGCTACACCTTC
>TRBV19|NA|TRBJ2-1|NA
CASRPYRSGVHNEQFF
TGTGCCAGTCGCCCCTACCGCTCGGGGGTACACAATGAGCAGTTCTTC
>TRBV9|NA|TRBJ2-3|TRBD2
CASSVGTSGGGSDTQYF
TGTGCCAGCAGCGTAGGGACTAGCGGGGGGGGTTCAGATACGCAGTATTTT
>TRBV5-6|NA|TRBJ1-4|NA
CASSLGGARFELFF
TGTGCCAGCAGCTTGGGTGGGGCGAGATTTGAACTGTTTTTT
>TRBV15|NA|TRBJ1-6|TRBD1
CATSRGHLGQGTSSYNSPLHF
TGTGCCACCAGCAGAGGACATTTAGGACAGGGGACGAGCTCCTATAATTCACCCCTCCACTTT
>TRBV14|NA|TRBJ2-1|TRBD2
CASSLFWQLAYNEQFF
TGTGCCAGCAGCCTTTTCTGGCAACTAGCGTACAATGAGCAGTTCTTC
>TRBV15|NA|TRBJ2-6|TRBD1
CATRGQGSSSGANVLTF
TGTGCCACCAGGGGACAGGGGTCGAGCTCTGGGGCCAACGTCCTGACTTTC
>TRBV5-8|NA|TRBJ2-5|NA
CASSSRGRGQETQYF
TGTGCCAGCAGCTCCCGAGGGCGGGGTCAAGAGACCCAGTACTTC
>TRBV11-2|NA|TRBJ1-4|TRBD1
CASSDRATNEKLFF
TGTGCCAGCAGCGACAGGGCAACTAATGAAAAACTGTTTTTT
>TRBV19|NA|TRBJ1-5|TRBD1
CASRVGTDRNSNQPQHF
TGTGCCAGTAGGGTCGGGACAGACCGTAATAGCAATCAGCCCCAGCATTTT
>TRBV3-1/TRBV3-2|NA|TRBJ1-6|NA
CASSHKKGHLNSPLHF
TGTGCCAGCAGCCACAAAAAGGGACATCTTAATTCACCCCTCCACTTT
>TRBV11-2|NA|TRBJ2-7|NA
CASSFLRGSNSYEQYF
TGTGCCAGCAGCTTTCTACGGGGGTCTAACTCCTACGAGCAGTACTTC
>TRBV27|NA|TRBJ2-7|TRBD2
CASSPRDYSYEQYF
TGTGCCAGCAGTCCCAGGGACTACTCCTACGAGCAGTACTTC
>TRBV6-1|NA|TRBJ1-2|NA
CASSEMDNYYGYTF
TGTGCCAGCAGTGAAATGGACAACTACTATGGCTACACCTTC
>TRBV6-5|NA|TRBJ1-2|NA
CASSFTGNYGYTF
TGTGCCAGCAGTTTCACAGGGAACTATGGCTACACCTTC
>TRBV19|once|TRBJ2-7|TRBD2
CASSIGAGGIYEQYF
TGTGCCAGTAGTATAGGAGCGGGGGGGATCTACGAGCAGTACTTC
>TRBV3-1/TRBV3-2|NA|TRBJ1-1|TRBD1
CASSQDYRGGEAFF
TGTGCCAGCAGCCAAGATTACAGGGGGGGCGAAGCTTTCTTT
>TRBV13|NA|TRBJ1-6|NA
CASSLMNGGQGNSPLHF
TGTGCCAGCAGCTTAATGAACGGGGGGCAAGGTAATTCACCCCTCCACTTT
>TRBV18|NA|TRBJ2-5|NA
CASSPPLTVAETQYF
TGTGCCAGCTCACCACCCCTAACAGTCGCCGAGACCCAGTACTTC
>TRBV5-1|NA|TRBJ1-6|NA
CASSLGAIENSPLHF
TGCGCCAGCAGCCTAGGGGCCATCGAAAATTCACCCCTCCACTTT
>TRBV20-1|NA|TRBJ2-7|TRBD1
CSASRGRFYEQYF
TGCAGTGCTAGTAGGGGGCGCTTCTACGAGCAGTACTTC
>TRBV2|NA|TRBJ1-5|TRBD1
CAITTGGNQPQHF
TGTGCCATCACAACAGGGGGCAATCAGCCCCAGCATTTT
>TRBV30|NA|TRBJ1-4|NA
CAWSVFGTSNEKLFF
TGTGCCTGGAGTGTATTCGGGACATCTAATGAAAAACTGTTTTTT
>TRBV5-6|NA|TRBJ2-3|NA
CASSLADTTEPDTQYF
TGTGCCAGCAGCTTGGCGGACACCACAGAACCAGATACGCAGTATTTT
>TRBV2|few|TRBJ1-5|TRBD1
CASKGPGTGINQPQHF
TGTGCCAGCAAAGGACCCGGGACAGGGATTAATCAGCCCCAGCATTTT
>TRBV20-1|NA|TRBJ1-5|NA
CSASDNYSNQPQHF
TGCAGTGCTAGTGACAACTATAGCAATCAGCCCCAGCATTTT
>TRBV30|few|TRBJ1-5|TRBD1
CAWRGTEGPNQPQHF
TGTGCCTGGAGAGGGACAGAGGGTCCCAATCAGCCCCAGCATTTT
>TRBV5-4|NA|TRBJ1-3|NA
CASSLRGPGNTIYF
TGTGCCAGCAGCTTGAGGGGCCCCGGAAACACCATATATTTT
>TRBV4-3|once|TRBJ2-3|NA
CASSQDRGPADTQYF
TGCGCCAGCAGCCAAGATCGGGGTCCCGCAGATACGCAGTATTTT
>TRBV5-1|few|TRBJ2-3|TRBD2
CASSQTSGVDTQYF
TGCGCCAGCAGCCAGACTAGCGGGGTTGATACGCAGTATTTT
>TRBV9|few|TRBJ2-1|TRBD1
CASSKGTDSYNEQFF
TGTGCCAGCAGTAAAGGGACAGACTCCTACAATGAGCAGTTCTTC
>TRBV9|NA|TRBJ1-2|NA
CASSIPGRLYTF
TGTGCCAGCAGCATACCGGGAAGACTTTACACCTTC
>TRBV7-9|once|TRBJ2-1|TRBD2
CASAPRGGPQLHEQFF
TGTGCCAGCGCCCCCCGCGGGGGGCCTCAGCTCCATGAGCAGTTCTTC
>TRBV19|few|TRBJ1-1|NA
CASSVRQHMNTEAFF
TGTGCCAGTAGTGTCCGACAGCACATGAACACTGAAGCTTTCTTT
>TRBV6-2/TRBV6-3|NA|TRBJ2-5|NA
CASSLQGNVVETQYF
TGTGCCAGCAGTTTGCAGGGTAATGTCGTGGAGACCCAGTACTTC
>TRBV14|NA|TRBJ1-6|TRBD1
CASSHGQGRSYNSPLHF
TGTGCCAGCAGCCACGGACAGGGCCGCTCCTATAATTCACCCCTCCACTTT
>TRBV18|NA|TRBJ1-6|NA
CASSPGQGKVNSPFHF
TGTGCCAGCTCACCAGGTCAGGGAAAGGTTAATTCACCCTTCCACTTT
>TRBV3-1/TRBV3-2|NA|TRBJ2-1|TRBD2
CASSQGGGKHNEQFF
TGTGCCAGCAGCCAAGGGGGGGGGAAGCACAATGAGCAGTTCTTC
>TRBV11-2|few|TRBJ2-5|NA
CASSYRDFQETQYF
TGTGCCAGCAGCTATCGGGACTTCCAAGAGACCCAGTACTTC
>TRBV9|NA|TRBJ1-1|NA
CASKEGPDRSNTEAFF
TGTGCCAGTAAGGAGGGCCCTGACAGATCGAACACTGAAGCTTTCTTT
>TRBV5-1|NA|TRBJ1-5|TRBD1
CASSPGQSNQPQHF
TGCGCCAGCAGCCCGGGACAGAGTAATCAGCCCCAGCATTTT